This entry lists 17 T cell receptor beta chains sequenced from one sample in a study of T cell changes during pregnancy in multiple sclerosis. Libraries were prepared by immunoSEQ multiplex PCR; TCRdb keeps only in-frame clonotypes and omits some of them. This table has 90,000 or so clones, about 90% appearing once. The starting material was PBMCs, obtained in the first trimester of pregnancy. The source of these receptors is a female donor in good health, serving as a control in a pregnancy study. Some clones in this sample may be carry-over from other donors' samples.

The rearrangement uses TRBV7-3 and TRBJ1-1, with a tentative D call TRBD1 (6 bases). The CDR3 is 15 amino acids. Germline CDR1 and CDR2: SGHTA and FQGTGA. The V end was cut by 1 base, the J end by 4 bases, with 13 bases between. The CDR3 nucleotides read TGTGCCAGCAGCTTAAATGCGGGGGCGGTCACTGAAGCTTTCTTT. Its protein is CASSLNAGAVTEAFF.

This sequence joins TRBV13 and TRBJ2-5; 10 bases are a match to TRBD1. This CDR3 spans 15 amino acids. V lost 4 bases, J lost 3 bases, and 5 bases stayed unmatched. Germline CDR1 PRHDT, CDR2 FYEKMQ (reference sequence). The CDR3, as DNA: TGTGCCAGCAGCTCCCCCGGACAGGGGGAAGAGACCCAGTACTTC. Encoded protein: CASSSPGQGEETQYF.

The chain has TRBV5-4 and TRBJ2-2; D might be TRBD2 (7 bases). V was pared by 1 base and J by 6 bases, with 13 bases between. Germline assignment: CDR1 SGHNT and CDR2 YYREEE (reference sequence). The CDR3 sequence is 15 residues long. CDR3 DNA: TGTGCCAGCAGCTTGTCGGGGGGCGCAGCCGGGGAGCTGTTTTTT. Translated: CASSLSGGAAGELFF.

This chain links TRBV7-7 with TRBJ2-3; 10 nucleotides agree with TRBD2. This CDR3 is 18 amino acids long. J gave up 3 bases and V 1 base, and 10 bases lay outside the gene matches. CDR1 and CDR2 from the germline V gene are SSHAT and FNYEAQ (reference sequence). The CDR3 protein is CASSLGEKRGGCTDTQYF. CDR3 DNA sequence: TGTGCCAGCAGCTTAGGTGAGAAGCGGGGGGGCTGTACAGATACGCAGTATTTT.

The chain joins TRBV7-9 to TRBJ2-7; a weak D match, TRBD1 (6 bases). Germline loops: CDR1 SEHNR, CDR2 FQNEAQ (reference sequence). This CDR3 has 15 residues. V dropped 5 bases and J dropped 0 bases, with 14 bases sitting between them. The CDR3 region has the DNA TGTGCCAGCAGCCCCCCAGGGGTCAGCTCCTACGAGCAGTACTTC. Translation: CASSPPGVSSYEQYF.

The chain is built from TRBV30 and TRBJ1-5; 9 bases are a match to TRBD1. The CDR3 has 15 residues. V trimming: 5 bases; J trimming: 6 bases; junction bases outside the gene matches: 11. CDR1 is GTSNPN and CDR2 is SVGIG in the germline V gene (reference sequence). CDR3 nucleotides: TGTGCCTGGTTTCCGAACGGGACAGGGAGTCAGCCCCAGCATTTT. Residues: CAWFPNGTGSQPQHF.

This rearrangement joins TRBV7-2 to TRBJ1-2; D unresolved. The CDR3 length is 11 residues. Trimming cost V 5 bases and J 7 bases, with 8 bases left between them. CDR1 is SGHTA and CDR2 is FQGNSA in the germline V gene. The CDR3 bases are TGTGCCAGCAGCAAGAGAAGTGGCTACACCTTC. Protein: CASSKRSGYTF.

The chain links TRBV5-1 to TRBJ2-7, with D tentatively TRBD2 (6 bases). Germline V lookup: CDR1 SGHRS, CDR2 YFSETQ. The CDR3 has 13 amino acids. V shed 2 bases and J shed 7 bases, with 13 bases lying between them. CDR3 nucleotides: TGCGCCAGCAGCTTCACGGGAGCAGGGGAGCAGTACTTC. This translates into CASSFTGAGEQYF. The full variable domain, with the rest looked up from reference TRBV5-1 and TRBJ2-7, is KAGVTQTPRYLIKTRGQQVTLSCSPISGHRSVSWYQQTPGQGLQFLFEYFSETQRNKGNFPGRFSGRQFSNSRSEMNVSTLELGDSALYLCASSFTGAGEQYFGPGTRLTVT.

This clone showed up just once. This chain uses TRBV7-2 with TRBJ2-7; D gene unclear. The germline CDR1 and CDR2 sequences are SGHTA and FQGNSA. This CDR3 has 12 residues. V lost 5 bases and J lost 3, with 8 bases in between. CDR3 coding DNA: TGTGCCAGCAGCCCGGTACGCTACGAGCAGTACTTC. The encoded protein is CASSPVRYEQYF.

V and J are TRBV30 and TRBJ1-1; 10 nucleotides agree with TRBD1. This CDR3 is built from 10 residues. V trimming: 5 bases; J trimming: 10 bases; junction bases outside the gene matches: 1. Germline V gene data show CDR1 as GTSNPN and CDR2 as SVGIG (reference sequence). The chain's CDR3 is CAWRQGAAFF. CDR3 nucleotide sequence: TGTGCCTGGCGACAGGGGGCAGCTTTCTTT.

This clone was observed a handful of times. V and J are TRBV6-5 and TRBJ2-3; no firm D call. This CDR3 comprises 11 residues. From germline, CDR1 is MNHEY and CDR2 SVGAGI. Trimming shortened V by 7 bases and J by 5 bases, and 7 bases separated the two germline ends. The CDR3 reads CASTSVDTQYF. The CDR3 DNA is TGTGCCAGCACGTCGGTAGATACGCAGTATTTT.

The V call is TRBV27, the J call TRBJ2-7, with TRBD2 identical over 8 bases. Germline loops: CDR1 MNHEY, CDR2 SMNVEV (reference sequence). V shed 1 base and J 5 bases; nucleotides not matched to a gene: 4. The CDR3 extends over 14 amino acids. CDR3 residues: CASSLLAGGDEQYF. CDR3 in DNA: TGTGCCAGCAGTTTATTGGCGGGGGGAGACGAGCAGTACTTC.

V is TRBV6-1 and J is TRBJ1-1; tentative D call: TRBD1 (6 bases). Germline V gives CDR1 MNHNS, CDR2 SASEGT. The CDR3 length is 16 residues. The ends were cut back, 0 bases at V and 4 bases at J, with 15 bases in the middle. CDR3 protein: CASSEAGGARFTEAFF. The DNA of the CDR3 is TGTGCCAGCAGTGAAGCAGGGGGGGCGCGGTTCACTGAAGCTTTCTTT.

The V and J genes are TRBV28 and TRBJ2-7, with 10 bases that match TRBD2. Germline CDR1 reads MDHEN; CDR2 reads SYDVKM. V trimming: 6 bases; J trimming: 6 bases; junction bases outside the gene matches: 17. This CDR3 comprises 17 residues. The CDR3 nucleotides are TGTGCCAGCAGCCTGCCACGGGGAGCGGGGGGGCGGGGCGAGCAGTACTTC. This gives the protein CASSLPRGAGGRGEQYF.

V usage is TRBV7-7 and J usage is TRBJ2-7; TRBD1 matches at 7 bases. After removal of 3 bases from V and 0 bases from J, the junction contained 5 bases not matched to a gene. The CDR3 extends over 15 amino acids. Germline V gene data show CDR1 as SSHAT and CDR2 as FNYEAQ (reference sequence). CDR3 protein: CASSFLQGDSYEQYF. The DNA of the CDR3 is TGTGCCAGCAGCTTTCTTCAGGGGGACTCCTACGAGCAGTACTTC. The whole variable domain, filled in from reference TRBV7-7 and TRBJ2-7, reads GAGVSQSPRYKVTKRGQDVTLRCDPISSHATLYWYQQALGQGPEFLTYFNYEAQPDKSGLPSDRFSAERPEGSISTLTIQRTEQRDSAMYRCASSFLQGDSYEQYFGPGTRLTVT.

The chain carries TRBV5-1 and TRBJ2-7; 7 bases align to TRBD2. Germline V gives CDR1 SGHRS, CDR2 YFSETQ. CDR3 length: 16 amino acids. V lost 0 bases, J lost 1 base, and 7 bases stayed unmatched. Here the CDR3 reads CASSLGPGLVSYEQYF. CDR3 in DNA: TGCGCCAGCAGCTTGGGGCCCGGACTAGTGTCCTACGAGCAGTACTTC. Supplemented by reference TRBV5-1 and TRBJ2-7, the full variable domain reads KAGVTQTPRYLIKTRGQQVTLSCSPISGHRSVSWYQQTPGQGLQFLFEYFSETQRNKGNFPGRFSGRQFSNSRSEMNVSTLELGDSALYLCASSLGPGLVSYEQYFGPGTRLTVT.

The chain joins TRBV19 to TRBJ1-5; no clear D gene. Per germline, CDR1 LNHDA and CDR2 SQIVND (reference sequence). The CDR3 contains 18 residues. V dropped 6 bases and J dropped 0 bases, with 21 bases sitting between them. The CDR3 nucleotides are TGTGCCAGTAGGTCCGGGATAACCGATTCCTATAGCAATCAGCCCCAGCATTTT. The encoded protein is CASRSGITDSYSNQPQHF.